The rows below give T cell receptor beta chains drawn from one sample of a study of a mutant IDH1 vaccine in newly diagnosed glioma. For these TCRs, the target antigens are not known. Sequenced by immunoSEQ multiplex PCR; TCRdb stores in-frame clones only, minus some. The data contain over 25,000 clones, around 90% of them seen just once; the ten biggest clones take up 3% to 4%. This specimen was peripheral blood mononuclear cells (PBMCs), taken from a glioma patient whose treatment included an IDH1 peptide vaccine. Receptors were obtained from a woman aged 40-49 years with glioma. Some clones in this sample may be carry-over from other donors' samples. CDR3s include the opening cysteine and the closing phenylalanine or tryptophan. A D gene is named only where the DNA matches it firmly. Only part of the rows carry a size: once, few, many, or a class if the clone is expanded.

V gene,clone size,D gene,J gene,CDR3 protein,CDR3 DNA
TRBV7-8,once,TRBD2,TRBJ2-1,CASSRRLADYNEQFF,TGTGCCAGCAGCAGACGACTAGCGGATTACAATGAGCAGTTCTTC
TRBV27,NA,NA,TRBJ1-1,CASSFGRTTIEAFF,TGTGCCAGCAGTTTCGGGCGGACAACCATTGAAGCTTTCTTT
TRBV23-1,NA,NA,TRBJ1-1,CASSQSEVFWAQNTEAFF,TGCGCCAGCAGTCAATCGGAGGTATTCTGGGCACAGAACACTGAAGCTTTCTTT
TRBV11-1,NA,NA,TRBJ2-7,CASSPTEASLEQYF,TGTGCCAGCAGCCCAACGGAGGCCTCGCTCGAGCAGTACTTC
TRBV19,NA,TRBD1,TRBJ1-4,CASSETGGNEKLFF,TGTGCCAGTAGCGAGACAGGGGGTAATGAAAAACTGTTTTTT
TRBV28,NA,NA,TRBJ1-6,CASRKVVVGSPLHF,TGTGCCAGCAGAAAAGTCGTTGTAGGCTCACCCCTCCACTTT
TRBV18,NA,NA,TRBJ1-1,CASSPQNTEAFF,TGTGCCAGCTCACCACAGAACACTGAAGCTTTCTTT
TRBV5-4,NA,TRBD1,TRBJ2-6,CASSLPRQGFSGANVLTF,TGTGCCAGCAGCTTGCCGCGACAGGGTTTTTCTGGGGCCAACGTCCTGACTTTC
TRBV9,NA,NA,TRBJ1-5,CASSGSNQPQHF,TGTGCCAGCAGCGGGAGCAATCAGCCCCAGCATTTT
TRBV4-2,few,TRBD2,TRBJ2-7,CASSQDSGSSYEQYF,TGTGCCAGCAGCCAAGATAGCGGGAGCTCCTACGAGCAGTACTTC
TRBV4-3,NA,TRBD2,TRBJ2-3,CASSQDRPSGGPTDTQYF,TGCGCCAGCAGCCAAGATCGCCCTAGCGGGGGCCCGACAGATACGCAGTATTTT
TRBV6-1,NA,NA,TRBJ2-3,CASMESVSTDTQYF,TGTGCCAGCATGGAATCGGTGAGCACAGATACGCAGTATTTT
TRBV11-2,NA,NA,TRBJ1-6,CASSLPSSPLHF,TGTGCCAGCAGCTTACCATCCTCACCCCTCCACTTT
TRBV9,NA,NA,TRBJ1-1,CASSVGGSVTEAFF,TGTGCCAGCAGCGTCGGAGGGAGCGTCACTGAAGCTTTCTTT
TRBV18,few,NA,TRBJ1-2,CASRAGSGGINYGYTF,TGTGCCAGCCGAGCGGGGTCCGGGGGTATCAACTATGGCTACACCTTC
TRBV7-8,NA,NA,TRBJ2-1,CASRLGREQFF,TGTGCCAGCAGGCTCGGGCGTGAGCAGTTCTTC
TRBV4-3,NA,NA,TRBJ2-1,CASSQDRAGNYNEQFF,TGCGCCAGCAGCCAAGACCGGGCGGGTAACTACAATGAGCAGTTCTTC
TRBV9,NA,NA,TRBJ1-4,CASSVGVTNEKLFF,TGTGCCAGCAGCGTCGGGGTCACTAATGAAAAACTGTTTTTT
TRBV29-1,NA,NA,TRBJ1-4,CSVPLTSTNEKLFF,TGCAGCGTTCCTTTGACATCAACTAATGAAAAACTGTTTTTT
TRBV10-3,NA,NA,TRBJ2-1,CAITRDSSTEQFF,TGTGCCATCACCAGGGACTCTTCAACTGAGCAGTTCTTC
TRBV28,NA,TRBD1,TRBJ1-5,CASRGQVGQPQHF,TGTGCCAGCAGGGGACAGGTTGGTCAGCCCCAGCATTTT
TRBV21-1,NA,NA,TRBJ1-4,CASSPQGARANEKLFF,TGTGCCAGCAGCCCACAGGGGGCAAGGGCTAATGAAAAACTGTTTTTT
TRBV28,NA,TRBD1,TRBJ1-5,CASRWDRGQGPQHF,TGTGCCAGCAGATGGGACAGGGGTCAAGGGCCCCAGCATTTT
TRBV4-3,NA,TRBD1,TRBJ2-2,CASSQRTGEPGELFF,TGCGCCAGCAGCCAGAGGACAGGGGAGCCCGGGGAGCTGTTTTTT
TRBV15,NA,TRBD1,TRBJ2-1,CATSDPTGTYNEQFF,TGTGCCACCAGCGATCCGACAGGGACCTACAATGAGCAGTTCTTC
TRBV7-2,NA,NA,TRBJ2-1,CASRRGTEPYNEQFF,TGTGCCAGCAGACGCGGGACAGAGCCCTACAATGAGCAGTTCTTC
TRBV5-5,NA,NA,TRBJ1-5,CASSGEADYSNQPQHF,TGTGCCAGCAGTGGGGAGGCAGACTATAGCAATCAGCCCCAGCATTTT
TRBV5-4,few,TRBD2,TRBJ2-3,CASSPTSGKTDTQYF,TGTGCCAGCAGCCCAACTAGCGGGAAGACAGATACGCAGTATTTT